The clone carrying this TCR beta chain showed up just once. Measured with immunoSEQ multiplex PCR; TCRdb has only the in-frame clones, and not every one. Among approximately 49,000 clones listed, 85% to 90% were seen once. This entry belongs to a study of T cell changes during pregnancy in multiple sclerosis. V lost 1 base to trimming and J lost 9 bases, with 11 bases between them. Per germline, CDR1 SGHRS and CDR2 YFSETQ. The CDR3 is made up of 14 amino acids. The sequence came from a female donor in good health, enrolled as a control in a pregnancy study. This chain joins TRBV5-1 and TRBJ1-6, with a tentative D call TRBD1 (5 bases). The source material was peripheral blood, sampled after pregnancy. The CDR3, as DNA: TGCGCCAGCAGCTTGCTGCAGGGTGGTTCACCCCTCCACTTT. This translates into CASSLLQGGSPLHF.